The 29 T cell receptor beta chains in this list originate from one sample, sequenced in a study of graft-versus-host responses after intestinal transplantation. Assay used: immunoSEQ multiplex PCR; TCRdb lists only in-frame clones, some missing. The sample has 70,000 to 95,000 clones; 85% to 95% are singletons. The antigens these receptors bind are not known. Sequencing was performed on unstimulated CD8+ T cells sorted from spleen or lymph node cells, taken before transplant. These receptors were obtained from a human donor who was the organ donor for an intestinal transplant.

The chain carries TRBV2 and TRBJ2-7, with D unclear. The germline V gene encodes CDR1 SNHLY and CDR2 FYNNEI. Between the trimmed V and J ends, which lost 6 bases and 1 base, there was a span of 13 bases. This CDR3 has 14 amino acids. The CDR3 is CASRPGPHSYEQYF. The CDR3 DNA follows: TGTGCCAGCAGGCCGGGTCCACATTCCTACGAGCAGTACTTC.

The V call is TRBV2, the J call TRBJ1-5; 11 nucleotides line up with TRBD1. The CDR3 runs 14 residues. V lost 5 bases to trimming and J lost 5 bases; unmatched junction nucleotides: 2. Per germline, CDR1 SNHLY and CDR2 FYNNEI. The CDR3 nucleotides read TGTGCCAGCAGTCGGACAGGGGGCGATCAGCCCCAGCATTTT. This sequence encodes CASSRTGGDQPQHF.

The chain employs TRBV6-4 and TRBJ1-3; 9 nucleotides match TRBD1. V trimming: 2 bases; J trimming: 0 bases; junction bases outside the gene matches: 8. This CDR3 is built from 18 residues. The V gene's germline CDR1 is MRHNA and CDR2 SNTAGT. CDR3: CASSDERTGAFSGNTIYF. The CDR3 DNA sequence: TGTGCCAGCAGTGACGAACGGACAGGGGCATTCTCTGGAAACACCATATATTTT.

This clone occurred a few times. This chain uses TRBV29-1 with TRBJ2-3; 7 nucleotides agree with TRBD2. V trimming: 3 bases; J trimming: 6 bases; junction bases outside the gene matches: 0. This CDR3 comprises 11 residues. Germline V lookup: CDR1 SQVTM, CDR2 ANQGSEA. The CDR3 spells CSVEGGDTQYF. CDR3 nucleotide sequence: TGCAGCGTTGAGGGAGGGGATACGCAGTATTTT.

V and J are TRBV9 and TRBJ2-7; 8 nucleotides match TRBD2. The CDR3 extends over 15 amino acids. Germline-derived CDR1 and CDR2 are SGDLS and YYNGEE. V was clipped by 0 bases and J by 0 bases; unmatched bases: 2. The CDR3 here is CASSVGGTSSYEQYF. The CDR3 DNA sequence: TGTGCCAGCAGCGTAGGGGGGACTAGCTCCTACGAGCAGTACTTC.

This clone came up once. The genes are TRBV11-2 and TRBJ1-5; no firm D call. The CDR3 length is 14 residues. V gave up 5 bases and J gave up 7 bases, with 15 bases separating them. CDR1 is SGHAT and CDR2 is FQNNGV in the germline V gene. CDR3 residues: CASSPPGVGQPQHF. The CDR3 region has the DNA TGTGCCAGCAGCCCTCCCGGGGTAGGACAGCCCCAGCATTTT. Complete variable domain (other parts from reference TRBV11-2 and TRBJ1-5): EAGVAQSPRYKIIEKRQSVAFWCNPISGHATLYWYQQILGQGPKLLIQFQNNGVVDDSQLPKDRFSAERLKGVDSTLKIQPAKLEDSAVYLCASSPPGVGQPQHFGDGTRLSIL.

V is TRBV6-4 and J is TRBJ2-1; no clear D gene. The V end was cut by 0 bases, the J end by 0 bases, with 12 bases between. Per germline, CDR1 MRHNA and CDR2 SNTAGT. The CDR3 runs to 17 residues. The CDR3, as DNA: TGTGCCAGCAGTGACTCTTCGGCCTACAGCTCCTACAATGAGCAGTTCTTC. Protein: CASSDSSAYSSYNEQFF.

The chain couples TRBV19 to TRBJ1-5; no firm D call. This CDR3 is built from 14 residues. The germline V gene encodes CDR1 LNHDA and CDR2 SQIVND (reference sequence). Trimming stripped 10 bases from V and 0 bases from J, with 13 bases between. The CDR3 loop reads CATQEVNSNQPQHF. For the CDR3, the DNA is TGTGCCACCCAGGAAGTGAATAGCAATCAGCCCCAGCATTTT.

This sequence joins TRBV28 and TRBJ1-1, with D uncertain. The V end lost 3 bases, the J end lost 3 bases, and 5 bases lay between the germline ends. Germline V gene data show CDR1 as MDHEN and CDR2 as SYDVKM. CDR3 size: 12 residues. CDR3 nucleotides: TGTGCCAGCAGTTTGGAGGACACTGAAGCTTTCTTT. Amino acid sequence: CASSLEDTEAFF.

The chain is built from TRBV7-9 and TRBJ1-3; 12 bases agree with TRBD1. V trimming: 5 bases; J trimming: 4 bases; junction bases outside the gene matches: 12. The length of the CDR3 is 18 residues. From germline, CDR1 is SEHNR and CDR2 FQNEAQ (reference sequence). The CDR3 coding sequence is TGTGCCAGCAGCAGGCACCGGGACAGGGGGCGGCTGGGAAACACCATATATTTT. Its translation is CASSRHRDRGRLGNTIYF.

V and J are TRBV4-1 and TRBJ2-1; a weak D match, TRBD1 (6 bases). V lost 6 bases and J 3 bases, leaving 15 bases between the germline ends. This CDR3 comprises 15 residues. Germline values: CDR1 MGHRA, CDR2 YSYEKL. Here the CDR3 DNA reads TGCGCCAGCAGGGGGTTAGGGGGTGGCTACAATGAGCAGTTCTTC. It is translated as CASRGLGGGYNEQFF.

This clone was seen a few times. V is TRBV10-3 and J is TRBJ2-1, with a tentative D call TRBD2 (5 bases). V gave up 3 bases and J gave up 8 bases, with 17 bases separating them. Germline V gives CDR1 ENHRY, CDR2 SYGVKD. CDR3 size: 15 residues. The CDR3 sequence: CAISEKEEGPDEQFF. The CDR3 DNA reads TGTGCCATCAGTGAAAAGGAGGAAGGGCCCGATGAGCAGTTCTTC.

Here the CDR3 DNA reads TGTGCCAGCAGCGCTAGCGGGGGGGCCTACGAGCAGTACTTC. It specifies CASSASGGAYEQYF. V is TRBV9 and J is TRBJ2-7; 12 nucleotides agree with TRBD2. Trimming removed 3 bases from V and 2 bases from J; junction bases left unmatched: 0. Germline CDR1 SGDLS, CDR2 YYNGEE. The CDR3 sequence is 14 residues long.

V and J are TRBV29-1 and TRBJ1-2, with D possibly matching TRBD1 (5 bases). Germline V lookup: CDR1 SQVTM, CDR2 ANQGSEA. V was clipped by 7 bases and J by 4 bases, with 10 bases between them. The CDR3 is made up of 11 amino acids. CDR3 sequence: CSATTAYGYTF. Written as DNA, the CDR3 is TGCAGCGCTACGACAGCCTATGGCTACACCTTC.

The chain carries TRBV4-1 and TRBJ2-5, with 9 bases fitting TRBD2. This CDR3 is 15 amino acids long. Germline CDR1 reads MGHRA; CDR2 reads YSYEKL. Trimming took 4 bases from V and 5 from J; bases not matched to a gene: 8. The CDR3 nucleotides read TGCGCCAGCAGCCCTGGCGGGGGGGCCTCGGAGACCCAGTACTTC. It translates to CASSPGGGASETQYF.

The chain employs TRBV6-1 and TRBJ2-7; TRBD2 agrees at 8 bases. The CDR3 is 15 residues long. Germline V CDR1 and CDR2: MNHNS, SASEGT. Trimming removed 7 bases from V and 3 bases from J; junction bases left unmatched: 11. The CDR3 here is CASTYPYGGGYEQYF. The DNA of the CDR3 is TGTGCCAGCACCTATCCCTACGGGGGGGGCTACGAGCAGTACTTC.

The chain's CDR3 is CASSPRTSGGETQYF. CDR3 coding DNA: TGTGCCAGCAGCCCCCGGACTAGCGGGGGTGAGACCCAGTACTTC. J is TRBJ2-5 and V is TRBV11-3, with 13 bases that match TRBD2. The CDR3 has 15 amino acids. The germline CDR1 and CDR2 sequences are SGHNT and YENEEA. V lost 5 bases to trimming and J lost 5 bases; unmatched junction nucleotides: 5.

In DNA, the CDR3 is TGCGCCAGCAGCTTGGGCAGGGTCTACGAGCAGTACTTC. Protein product: CASSLGRVYEQYF. V gene TRBV5-1 combines with J gene TRBJ2-7; a weak D match, TRBD1 (5 bases). CDR1 and CDR2 from the germline V gene are SGHRS and YFSETQ. This CDR3 comprises 13 residues. V lost 0 bases and J 3 bases, leaving 7 bases between the germline ends.

This sequence joins TRBV2 and TRBJ1-6; possible D gene TRBD1, 6 bases. Trimming pared 6 bases from V and 6 bases from J, leaving 12 bases between. The CDR3 has 14 amino acids. Germline lookup yields CDR1 SNHLY and CDR2 FYNNEI. The CDR3 nucleotides are TGTGCCAGCAGCCCTCCAGGGGTTAATTCACCCCTCCACTTT. As protein: CASSPPGVNSPLHF.

This chain joins TRBV10-3 and TRBJ2-7; weak D call: TRBD1 (6 bases). The germline V and J ends were trimmed by 8 bases and 6 bases, with 14 bases remaining between them. The CDR3 runs to 12 residues. Germline V CDR1 and CDR2: ENHRY, SYGVKD. CDR3 residues: CAIGGGFREQYF. CDR3 nucleotides: TGTGCCATCGGGGGCGGCTTCCGCGAGCAGTACTTC.

The J gene is TRBJ2-1, the V gene TRBV28; D ambiguous. From germline, CDR1 is MDHEN and CDR2 SYDVKM. CDR3 length equals 12 residues. With 7 bases removed from V and 9 bases from J, the gap between germline ends came to 13 bases. The CDR3 DNA is TGTGCCAGCATCAAGGAGCCGGCTGAGCAGTTCTTC. Amino acid sequence: CASIKEPAEQFF.

This clone was observed a few times. The V and J genes are TRBV4-3 and TRBJ2-7; 9 nucleotides align to TRBD2. The CDR3 consists of 17 residues. After removal of 0 bases from V and 0 bases from J, the junction contained 6 bases not matched to a gene. Germline V gene lookup returns CDR1 LGHNA and CDR2 YSLEER. The CDR3 DNA is TGCGCCAGCAGCCAAGAACTAGCGGGTTATAGCTCCTACGAGCAGTACTTC. This sequence encodes CASSQELAGYSSYEQYF.

The V call is TRBV19, the J call TRBJ2-7; tentatively, D is TRBD1 (6 bases). Deletions cut 1 base from V and 1 base from J, with 8 bases between. CDR1 is LNHDA, CDR2 SQIVND, per germline (reference sequence). The CDR3 runs 14 residues. CDR3: CASSIGGGSYEQYF. DNA of the CDR3: TGTGCCAGTAGTATAGGAGGGGGTTCCTACGAGCAGTACTTC. Drawing the rest from reference TRBV19 and TRBJ2-7, the complete variable domain is DGGITQSPKYLFRKEGQNVTLSCEQNLNHDAMYWYRQDPGQGLRLIYYSQIVNDFQKGDIAEGYSVSREKKESFPLTVTSAQKNPTAFYLCASSIGGGSYEQYFGPGTRLTVT.

The genes are TRBV29-1 and TRBJ2-3, with 8 bases fitting TRBD2. V trimming: 0 bases; J trimming: 1 base; junction bases outside the gene matches: 15. CDR3 size: 19 residues. The germline gives CDR1 SQVTM, CDR2 ANQGSEA. The CDR3 DNA sequence: TGCAGCGTTGAAGATCCGTCAACGGGAGGGCCCCCACGCACAGATACGCAGTATTTT. Protein product: CSVEDPSTGGPPRTDTQYF.

The gene calls are TRBV2 and TRBJ1-4; TRBD1 matches at 9 bases. Germline V lookup: CDR1 SNHLY, CDR2 FYNNEI. This CDR3 is built from 15 residues. J gave up 7 bases and V 10 bases, and 13 bases lay outside the gene matches. This chain's CDR3 is CATLESQGASEKLFF. Here the CDR3 DNA reads TGTGCCACCCTAGAATCACAGGGGGCCAGTGAAAAACTGTTTTTT.

The CDR3 loop reads CASSRKPGQDLFNTEAFF. The CDR3 DNA sequence: TGTGCCAGCAGCCGAAAACCGGGACAGGATCTGTTCAACACTGAAGCTTTCTTT. This chain links TRBV14 with TRBJ1-1; 8 bases are shared with TRBD1. Trimming at V came to 4 bases and at J to 2 bases, leaving 15 bases not matched to a gene. The CDR3 loop spans 18 amino acids. Germline V gives CDR1 SGHDN, CDR2 FVKESK.

V and J are TRBV6-5 and TRBJ2-3; 7 positions match TRBD2. Trimming at V came to 6 bases and at J to 0 bases, leaving 6 bases not matched to a gene. The CDR3 contains 15 residues. Germline V gene lookup returns CDR1 MNHEY and CDR2 SVGAGI. The CDR3 is CASRSLAPSTDTQYF. The CDR3 nucleotides are TGTGCCAGCAGGTCACTAGCGCCTAGCACAGATACGCAGTATTTT.

This sequence joins TRBV5-5 and TRBJ1-5; weak D call: TRBD1 (6 bases). The CDR3 is 15 amino acids. Trimming left V 1 base short and J 7 bases short, with 15 bases between. Germline lookup yields CDR1 SGHKS and CDR2 YYEKEE (reference sequence). The CDR3 DNA is TGTGCCAGCAGCTTGTGGGCAGGGGAGGGCCAGCCCCAGCATTTT. Protein: CASSLWAGEGQPQHF.

V gene TRBV4-1 combines with J gene TRBJ2-5, with D perhaps TRBD1 (6 bases). V gave up 3 bases and J gave up 10 bases, with 24 bases separating them. Per the germline V gene, CDR1 is MGHRA and CDR2 is YSYEKL. This CDR3 comprises 16 residues. CDR3 in amino acids: CASSQGAGTAVVGQYF. The CDR3 nucleotides are TGCGCCAGCAGCCAGGGGGCCGGAACGGCAGTGGTTGGCCAGTACTTC.